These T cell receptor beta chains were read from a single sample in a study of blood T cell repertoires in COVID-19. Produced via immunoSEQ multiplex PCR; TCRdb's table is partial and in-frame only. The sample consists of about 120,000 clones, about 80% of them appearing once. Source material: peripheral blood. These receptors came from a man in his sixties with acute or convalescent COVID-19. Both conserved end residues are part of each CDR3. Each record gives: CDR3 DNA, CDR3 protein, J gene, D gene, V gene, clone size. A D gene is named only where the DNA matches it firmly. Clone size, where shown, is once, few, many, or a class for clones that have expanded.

TGTGCCAGCAGCCAAGATTTGGGGCAGGTGAACACTGAAGCTTTCTTT | CASSQDLGQVNTEAFF | TRBJ1-1 | . | TRBV14 | .
TGTGCCATCCCCGGACAGTCTCACGGCGAGCAGTACTTC | CAIPGQSHGEQYF | TRBJ2-7 | . | TRBV10-3 | .
TGCGCCAGCCTGGCCCTAGCGGGAGCCCCCTACGAGCAGTACTTC | CASLALAGAPYEQYF | TRBJ2-7 | TRBD2 | TRBV10-2 | .
TGTGCCAGCAGTTTAGGACTAGGATCCGAGCAGTACTTC | CASSLGLGSEQYF | TRBJ2-7 | TRBD2 | TRBV28 | .
TGTGCCAGCAGCTACTCCGGAGGGGAGACCCAGTACTTC | CASSYSGGETQYF | TRBJ2-5 | . | TRBV7-9 | .
TGTGCCAGCAGTTTCTCTTGGGACACGGCCAGAGCCGAGCAGTACTTC | CASSFSWDTARAEQYF | TRBJ2-7 | . | TRBV27 | once
TGTGCCTGGAGTTCTCGACAGGATATCTATGGCTACACCTTC | CAWSSRQDIYGYTF | TRBJ1-2 | . | TRBV30 | few
TGTGCCAGCAGCCCTCGGGAGCGCTCCTACGAGCAGTACTTC | CASSPRERSYEQYF | TRBJ2-7 | . | TRBV7-9 | few
TGTGCCACCAGCAGAGTCCTAGCGGGAGTCCGGAATGAGCAGTTCTTC | CATSRVLAGVRNEQFF | TRBJ2-1 | TRBD2 | TRBV15 | .
TGTGCCAGCAGTTTGAGGCCCCATGGCTACACCTTC | CASSLRPHGYTF | TRBJ1-2 | . | TRBV28 | .
TGTGCCAGCAGGGAAGGGAGCGGGGGCGAGCAGTACTTC | CASREGSGGEQYF | TRBJ2-7 | TRBD2 | TRBV6-1 | .
TGTGCCAGCTCACGGACTGCTTACGAGCAGTACTTC | CASSRTAYEQYF | TRBJ2-7 | . | TRBV18 | .
TGTGCCAGCAGCCGAGCAGGGGGCTATGGCTACACCTTC | CASSRAGGYGYTF | TRBJ1-2 | TRBD1 | TRBV11-2 | .
TGTGCCAGCAGTTCTACCCGAGGTGTTTACGAGCAGTACTTC | CASSSTRGVYEQYF | TRBJ2-7 | . | TRBV28 | .
TGTGCCAGCAGCCGACAGTTCCAAGAGACCCAGTACTTC | CASSRQFQETQYF | TRBJ2-5 | . | TRBV14 | .
TGTGCCAGCAGTTTAAGACAGCCCTACAATCAGCCCCAGCATTTT | CASSLRQPYNQPQHF | TRBJ1-5 | . | TRBV27 | .
TGTGCCAGCAGCTTCGGACAGAAACCCCAGCATTTT | CASSFGQKPQHF | TRBJ1-5 | . | TRBV28 | .
TGTGCCAGCAGCTTAGGGGGGCGTGGATACGAGCAGTACTTC | CASSLGGRGYEQYF | TRBJ2-7 | . | TRBV7-9 | .
TGTGCCAGCAGCCCCCCGGACAGGGGACGCTATGGCTACACCTTC | CASSPPDRGRYGYTF | TRBJ1-2 | TRBD1 | TRBV5-6 | .
TGTGCCACCAGTGATCCCGCCCTAGCGGTTAGCTCCTACAATGAGCAGTTCTTC | CATSDPALAVSSYNEQFF | TRBJ2-1 | TRBD2 | TRBV24-1 | .
TGTGCCACCACCGAGGGATCTGGAAACACCATATATTTT | CATTEGSGNTIYF | TRBJ1-3 | . | TRBV15 | few
TGTGCCAGTAGTGCGGGACGGACTTCTCAGTACTTC | CASSAGRTSQYF | TRBJ2-7 | . | TRBV19 | .
TGTGCCAGCTCACCAAAGACTGAGGCCCAGTACTTC | CASSPKTEAQYF | TRBJ2-5 | . | TRBV18 | many
TGTGCCAGCAGTGGACAGGGGCTCGCTAATGAAAAACTGTTTTTT | CASSGQGLANEKLFF | TRBJ1-4 | TRBD1 | TRBV2 | .
TGTGCCAGCAGCGGCAGGGCACCCTACGAGCAGTACTTC | CASSGRAPYEQYF | TRBJ2-7 | . | TRBV7-8 | .
TGTGCCAGCAGGTTCATCGGGAGCTCGGGCAATGAGCAGTTCTTC | CASRFIGSSGNEQFF | TRBJ2-1 | . | TRBV27 | .
TGTGCCAGCAGTTCCGGGGAGCTCGGTCGACAACGACAATACCTTTCGAATGAAAAACTGTTTTTT | CASSSGELGRQRQYLSNEKLFF | TRBJ1-4 | . | TRBV2 | .
TGTGCCAGTAGTTTCGGACAGGCCGGCTACACCTTC | CASSFGQAGYTF | TRBJ1-2 | TRBD1 | TRBV19 | .
TGTGCCAGCAGTTACTCAGGCGGACTAGGGAATGAGCAGTTCTTC | CASSYSGGLGNEQFF | TRBJ2-1 | TRBD2 | TRBV6-6 | .
TGCAGCGTCGACCCCAGCAGGGGTGACACTGAAGCTTTCTTT | CSVDPSRGDTEAFF | TRBJ1-1 | . | TRBV29-1 | few
TGCGCCAGCAGTTCCACTGCGGGGGCCGACTATGGCTACACCTTC | CASSSTAGADYGYTF | TRBJ1-2 | . | TRBV4-1 | .
TGTGCCAGCAGCAGGGACAGTGGGTCCTCCTACGAGCAGTACTTC | CASSRDSGSSYEQYF | TRBJ2-7 | TRBD1 | TRBV6-5 | .
TGCGCCAGCAGCACAGGGATAGACTATGGCTACACCTTC | CASSTGIDYGYTF | TRBJ1-2 | . | TRBV5-1 | .
TGTGCCAGCAGCGGGGGGACAGGGGGTTTCGAAGGCTATGGCTACACCTTC | CASSGGTGGFEGYGYTF | TRBJ1-2 | TRBD1 | TRBV7-8 | .
TGTGCCAGCAGTTTAGGTCCCGCGCGTGGCTACACCTTC | CASSLGPARGYTF | TRBJ1-2 | . | TRBV28 | once
TGTGCCAGCAGGCGCCCGGGACAGGGTCTGGAGCAGTTCTTC | CASRRPGQGLEQFF | TRBJ2-1 | TRBD1 | TRBV6-5 | .
TGTGCCAGCAGTGAAGCTTTTAGACAGGGGGCGTCTCAGAGGGCCGCCCAGCATTTT | CASSEAFRQGASQRAAQHF | TRBJ1-5 | TRBD1 | TRBV6-1 | .
TGTGCCAGCAGCCCCTTCGGACAGGGGGAATCACCCCTCCACTTT | CASSPFGQGESPLHF | TRBJ1-6 | TRBD1 | TRBV16 | .
TGTGCCAGCAGTTTAGACAGGGCAGGTAGGTCCCAGCATTTT | CASSLDRAGRSQHF | TRBJ1-5 | TRBD1 | TRBV27 | .
TGTGCCAGCAGTTTTCTGCAGGCCAAAAACATTCAGTACTTC | CASSFLQAKNIQYF | TRBJ2-4 | . | TRBV2 | .
TGTGCCAGCAGCTGGGCCAGCTTGGGAAACACCATATATTTT | CASSWASLGNTIYF | TRBJ1-3 | . | TRBV11-1 | .
TGTGCCTGGAGCAACGGCGGGATCTATGGCTACACCTTC | CAWSNGGIYGYTF | TRBJ1-2 | . | TRBV30 | .
TGTGCCAGTAGTAAGCCCCGCCCACAGGTTCCGAACACTGAAGCTTTCTTT | CASSKPRPQVPNTEAFF | TRBJ1-1 | . | TRBV19 | .
TGTGCCAGCAGCCTAGACAGGGGTTATTCACCCCTCCACTTT | CASSLDRGYSPLHF | TRBJ1-6 | TRBD1 | TRBV2 | .
TGTGCCAGCAGTTCACCAGGCGGGGTATTCTCTGGAAACACCATATATTTT | CASSSPGGVFSGNTIYF | TRBJ1-3 | . | TRBV28 | once